Each of the 30 T cell receptor beta chains below was sequenced from the same sample in a study of regulatory T cells in long-lasting Graves disease. Time point indicated: persistent/refractory GD, antithyroid drugs over 5 years with positive TRAb. The TCR library was made from RNA that had been extracted from PBMCs in TRIzol. Researchers made TCR beta libraries by using iRepertoire HTBI primers and running Arm-PCR on CDR3 regions. MiXCR was run by TCRdb on the multiplex PCR reads, yielding one entry per CDR3 protein. Of 300,000 to 400,000 distinct CDR3 sequences in the sample, roughly a fifth are singletons; the top ten hold over 25%. The sample consisted of peripheral blood mononuclear cells (PBMCs), taken when the disease was refractory, from a patient treated with antithyroid drugs. The receptors were sampled from a female donor with Graves disease.

The sample holds many counts of this clonotype. The J gene is TRBJ1-2, the V gene TRBV28, with 8 nucleotides matching TRBD1. CDR1 MDHEN and CDR2 SYDVKM come from the germline V gene. This CDR3 region has 12 residues. V gave up 8 bases and J gave up 4 bases; unmatched junction bases: 3. The CDR3 reads CASWTGIYGYTF. Here the CDR3 DNA reads TGTGCCAGCTGGACAGGGATCTATGGCTACACCTTC.

This clonotype appeared many times. The chain carries TRBV7-2 and TRBJ2-5, with 8 bases that match TRBD2. The junction had 4 bases not matched to a gene; V was cut back by 3 bases and J by 1 base. Germline V gene sequence: CDR1 SGHTA, CDR2 FQGNSA. The length of the CDR3 is 15 residues. The CDR3 spells CASSLFRGGQETQYF. The CDR3 DNA sequence: TGTGCCAGCAGCTTGTTTCGGGGGGGCCAAGAGACCCAGTACTTC.

This clonotype was seen more than once but under ten times. The gene calls are TRBV29-1 and TRBJ1-3, with D possibly matching TRBD1 (5 bases). Trimming left V 6 bases short and J 3 bases short, with 9 bases between. CDR1 and CDR2 from the germline V gene are SQVTM and ANQGSEA. The CDR3 covers 12 residues. The CDR3 DNA reads as TGCAGCGTAGTGGACATTGGAAACACCATATATTTT. It specifies CSVVDIGNTIYF.

V and J are TRBV11-2 and TRBJ2-1; TRBD1 matches 10 bases. CDR1 SGHAT and CDR2 FQNNGV come from the germline V gene. This CDR3 is 17 amino acids long. Losses at the gene ends were 8 bases for V and 6 bases for J; bases not matched to a gene: 16. The CDR3 bases are TGTGCCAGCTTAAATTTCCGGGACAGGGGCCTAGGCAATGAGCAGTTCTTC. Translation: CASLNFRDRGLGNEQFF. Filled out from reference TRBV11-2 and TRBJ2-1, the complete variable domain reads EAGVAQSPRYKIIEKRQSVAFWCNPISGHATLYWYQQILGQGPKLLIQFQNNGVVDDSQLPKDRFSAERLKGVDSTLKIQPAKLEDSAVYLCASLNFRDRGLGNEQFFGPGTRLTVL.

This clonotype was counted ten times or more. The rearrangement links TRBV27 to TRBJ2-7; D is ambiguous. There are 14 residues in the CDR3. The ends were cut back, 2 bases at V and 0 bases at J, with 8 bases in the middle. The V gene's germline CDR1 is MNHEY and CDR2 SMNVEV (reference sequence). This CDR3 is CASSLVSSSYEQYF. As DNA, the CDR3 is TGTGCCAGCAGTTTAGTCTCCAGCTCCTACGAGCAGTACTTC.

This clonotype was seen only a few times. The CDR3 loop reads CASSPVGSSTDTQYF. The DNA of the CDR3 is TGTGCCAGCAGCCCGGTGGGGAGTAGCACAGATACGCAGTATTTT. The rearrangement links TRBV11-2 to TRBJ2-3; TRBD2 might be the D (5 bases). Germline CDR1 SGHAT, CDR2 FQNNGV. V dropped 5 bases and J dropped 0 bases, with 12 bases sitting between them. The CDR3 spans 15 residues.

This clonotype has a count of ten or more. The chain carries TRBV2 and TRBJ2-7; D perhaps matches TRBD1 (5 bases). Per the germline V gene, CDR1 is SNHLY and CDR2 is FYNNEI. With 8 bases removed from V and 3 bases from J, the gap between germline ends came to 14 bases. CDR3 length equals 13 residues. The CDR3 nucleotides are TGTGCCAGCTCCCGGACACGCAACTACGAGCAGTACTTC. Translated: CASSRTRNYEQYF.

This clonotype was detected only a few times. The CDR3 sequence is CASSPGTVRNEQYF. As DNA, the CDR3 is TGCGCCAGCAGCCCTGGGACAGTACGGAACGAGCAGTACTTC. The chain recombines TRBV5-1 with TRBJ2-7; TRBD1 agrees at 7 bases. V dropped 4 bases and J dropped 5; count of bases not matched to a gene: 9. CDR1 is SGHRS, CDR2 YFSETQ, per germline. This CDR3 is 14 amino acids long.

This clonotype has ten or more counts. V and J are TRBV10-3 and TRBJ2-7; 12 bases fit TRBD2. CDR1 is ENHRY and CDR2 is SYGVKD in the germline V gene. J lost 2 bases, V lost 1 base, and 3 bases had no gene match. This CDR3 is 16 amino acids long. The CDR3 loop reads CAISEFRLAGAYEQYF. The CDR3 DNA sequence: TGTGCCATCAGTGAGTTTAGACTAGCGGGGGCCTACGAGCAGTACTTC.

This clonotype has ten or more counts. V and J are TRBV30 and TRBJ1-5; the D gene is possibly TRBD1 (5 bases). The CDR3 covers 11 residues. The V end was cut by 1 base, the J end by 12 bases, with 10 bases between. Germline V gene sequence: CDR1 GTSNPN, CDR2 SVGIG (reference sequence). DNA of the CDR3: TGTGCCTGGAGTGAGGGACCGGGCCAGCATTTT. Its protein product is CAWSEGPGQHF.

A few counts support this clonotype. This sequence joins TRBV11-2 and TRBJ2-1; 7 nucleotides align to TRBD2. V was pared by 4 bases and J by 10 bases, with 34 bases of the junction left unmatched. The germline CDR1 and CDR2 sequences are SGHAT and FQNNGV. The CDR3 is 22 amino acids. CDR3 sequence: CASSSGWVTGTTFKRAMKEQFF. The CDR3 DNA sequence: TGTGCCAGCAGCTCCGGGTGGGTCACCGGGACTACCTTCAAGAGGGCAATGAAGGAGCAGTTCTTC.

In its sample, this clonotype was seen many times. The chain uses TRBV28 and TRBJ2-5; possible D gene TRBD2, 6 bases. In germline, CDR1 is MDHEN, CDR2 SYDVKM. V shed 3 bases and J shed 1 base, with 15 bases lying between them. The CDR3 is made up of 16 amino acids. CDR3 loop: CASSLAGTDTQETQYF. The CDR3 DNA reads TGTGCCAGCAGTTTGGCCGGGACTGATACCCAAGAGACCCAGTACTTC.

Only a few counts were recorded for this clonotype. It may be a read error: a sequence one base away is much more abundant. The genes are TRBV12-3 or TRBV12-4 and TRBJ1-1; maybe TRBD1 (5 bases). Trimming stripped 8 bases from V and 1 base from J, with 11 bases between. The CDR3 runs 13 residues. DNA of the CDR3: TGTGCCAGCTGCTTGGGGGGGAACACTGAAGCTTTCTTT. Amino acids: CASCLGGNTEAFF.

This clonotype has at least ten counts. This chain links TRBV6-5 with TRBJ1-2; no definite D call. The germline CDR1 and CDR2 sequences are MNHEY and SVGAGI. There are 13 residues in the CDR3. With 2 bases removed from V and 4 bases from J, the gap between germline ends came to 8 bases. This chain's CDR3 is CASSYGTRYGYTF. The CDR3 DNA is TGTGCCAGCAGTTACGGCACTCGCTATGGCTACACCTTC.

V is TRBV15 and J is TRBJ2-1; D might be TRBD1 or TRBD2, each matching 5 bases. Germline values: CDR1 LNHNV, CDR2 YYDKDF (reference sequence). V was trimmed by 3 bases and J by 10 bases, leaving 22 bases between them. This CDR3 is built from 16 residues. This CDR3 is CATSRRTRGSSDEQFF. CDR3 sequence (DNA): TGTGCCACCAGCAGGCGTACCCGGGGCAGTTCGGACGAGCAGTTCTTC.

The rearrangement links TRBV3-1 to TRBJ1-1, with TRBD1 as a possible D gene (5 bases). CDR1 is LGHDT, CDR2 YNNKEL, per germline (reference sequence). The CDR3 length is 14 residues. V was cut by 7 bases and J by 1 base, with 13 bases left in between. The CDR3 loop is CASNTGGGNTEAFF. Written as DNA, the CDR3 is TGTGCCAGCAACACGGGGGGGGGGAACACTGAAGCTTTCTTT.

The chain employs TRBV7-9 and TRBJ1-3; D is uncertain. Per the germline V gene, CDR1 is SEHNR and CDR2 is FQNEAQ (reference sequence). The CDR3 is 17 residues long. The V gene lost 4 bases and the J gene lost 0 bases, with 16 bases spanning the gap. CDR3 bases: TGTGCCAGCAGCTCCCCCAGTGGGAGCCTCTCTGGAAACACCATATATTTT. Its translation: CASSSPSGSLSGNTIYF.

This clonotype came up many times. This rearrangement joins TRBV3-1 to TRBJ1-5, with D hard to call. In germline, CDR1 is LGHDT, CDR2 YNNKEL (reference sequence). The V end lost 4 bases, the J end lost 7 bases, and 11 bases lay between the germline ends. The CDR3 is 13 amino acids. The DNA for the CDR3 is TGTGCCAGCAGCCCGTCACTCGGGCAGCCCCAGCATTTT. Encoded protein: CASSPSLGQPQHF.

For this clonotype: One base away lies a much larger clone, so this may be a sequencing read error. The J gene is TRBJ2-7, the V gene TRBV6-2 or TRBV6-3, with TRBD2 identical over 13 bases. Germline-derived CDR1 and CDR2 are MNHEY and SVGEGT. The CDR3 extends over 17 amino acids. The V gene end was trimmed by 0 bases and the J gene end by 4 bases; junction bases not matched to a gene: 6. The CDR3 sequence is CASSYSAGTSGKYEQYF. The CDR3 bases are TGTGCCAGCAGTTACTCTGCCGGGACTAGCGGGAAATACGAGCAGTACTTC.

This clonotype was counted at least ten times. The V and J genes are TRBV28 and TRBJ1-1, with D unresolved. This CDR3 spans 14 amino acids. CDR1 and CDR2 (germline): MDHEN, SYDVKM. V shed 3 bases and J shed 5 bases, with 13 bases lying between them. The CDR3 here is CASSFFRTGTEAFF. As DNA, the CDR3 is TGTGCCAGCAGTTTCTTCCGGACGGGAACTGAAGCTTTCTTT.

This clonotype was picked up a small number of times. For the CDR3, the DNA is TGTGCCAGCAGCCCCGCACGAGGCTCCTACAATGAGCAGTTCTTC. Residues: CASSPARGSYNEQFF. The chain is built from TRBV11-3 and TRBJ2-1; D is ambiguous. Between the trimmed V and J ends, which lost 5 bases and 0 bases, there was a span of 11 bases. Germline V gene data show CDR1 as SGHNT and CDR2 as YENEEA. The CDR3 sequence is 15 residues long. Filled out from reference TRBV11-3 and TRBJ2-1, the complete variable domain reads EAGVVQSPRYKIIEKKQPVAFWCNPISGHNTLYWYLQNLGQGPELLIRYENEEAVDDSQLPKDRFSAERLKGVDSTLKIQPAELGDSAVYLCASSPARGSYNEQFFGPGTRLTVL.

On this clonotype itself: A much larger clone differs by one base, so this may be a read error. This chain uses TRBV7-8 with TRBJ1-1; D might be TRBD1 (5 bases). V was clipped by 5 bases and J by 4 bases, with 17 bases between them. Germline lookup yields CDR1 SGHVS and CDR2 FQNEAQ. The length of the CDR3 is 15 residues. CDR3 coding DNA: TGTGCCAGCAGCCCCCGGACACCGAGGACCACTGAAGCTTTCTTT. It encodes CASSPRTPRTTEAFF.

This clonotype was observed many times. The chain joins TRBV6-1 to TRBJ1-5; D uncertain. The CDR3 length is 12 residues. V was shortened by 2 bases and J by 3 bases, with 2 bases between the two germline ends. Germline V gene sequence: CDR1 MNHNS, CDR2 SASEGT. The DNA for the CDR3 is TGTGCCAGCAGTGAACCCAATCAGCCCCAGCATTTT. Its translation is CASSEPNQPQHF.

This chain connects TRBV6-1 to TRBJ1-1; D call uncertain. The CDR3 is 14 residues long. Germline CDR1 is MNHNS and CDR2 is SASEGT. Trimming shortened V by 5 bases and J by 2 bases, and 12 bases separated the two germline ends. In DNA, the CDR3 is TGTGCCAGCAGTCTAGTAGCGCGAAACACTGAAGCTTTCTTT. Encoded protein: CASSLVARNTEAFF.

The sample holds many counts of this clonotype. The genes are TRBV2 and TRBJ2-5; 7 positions match TRBD2. The CDR3 runs 14 residues. After removal of 5 bases from V and 0 bases from J, the junction contained 3 bases not matched to a gene. Germline lookup yields CDR1 SNHLY and CDR2 FYNNEI. The DNA for the CDR3 is TGTGCCAGCAGTTGGGCGGGGGACCAAGAGACCCAGTACTTC. Translation gives CASSWAGDQETQYF.

The V and J genes are TRBV5-1 and TRBJ2-2; D possibly corresponds to TRBD1 (6 bases). Germline CDR1 and CDR2: SGHRS and YFSETQ. The CDR3 is 14 amino acids. The V and J ends lost 2 bases and 6 bases respectively, with 11 bases between them. The CDR3 is CASSLQGWAGELFF. CDR3 nucleotide sequence: TGCGCCAGCAGCTTACAGGGTTGGGCCGGGGAGCTGTTTTTT.

The gene calls are TRBV4-1 and TRBJ2-5, with 8 nucleotides matching TRBD2. The germline gives CDR1 MGHRA, CDR2 YSYEKL. CDR3 length: 17 amino acids. With 1 base clipped from V and 2 bases from J, the junction kept 9 bases outside the gene matches. CDR3 DNA: TGCGCCAGCAGCCAAGGAGGACTAGCAGACGGTCAAGAGACCCAGTACTTC. It yields the protein CASSQGGLADGQETQYF.

This chain links TRBV5-5 with TRBJ2-2, with 7 bases identical to TRBD1. Per the germline V gene, CDR1 is SGHKS and CDR2 is YYEKEE (reference sequence). This CDR3 is 15 amino acids long. V shed 0 bases, J shed 5 bases, and the junction held 4 bases outside the gene matches. The CDR3 spells CASSLETGQTGELFF. The CDR3 bases are TGTGCCAGCAGCTTGGAGACAGGGCAAACCGGGGAGCTGTTTTTT. The whole variable domain, filled in from reference TRBV5-5 and TRBJ2-2, reads DAGVTQSPTHLIKTRGQQVTLRCSPISGHKSVSWYQQVLGQGPQFIFQYYEKEERGRGNFPDRFSARQFPNYSSELNVNALLLGDSALYLCASSLETGQTGELFFGEGSRLTVL.

Concerning this clonotype itself: The junction departs from germline at one end; a sequencing error may be responsible. The V call is TRBV7-8, the J call TRBJ1-1, with 7 bases fitting TRBD1. Germline loops: CDR1 SGHVS, CDR2 FQNEAQ. CDR3 length: 16 amino acids. The CDR3, as DNA: TGTGCCAGCAGCTTAGCTGACAGGGTCATGAACGCTGAAGCTTTCTTT. This translates into CASSLADRVMNAEAFF.

The chain has TRBV15 and TRBJ1-1, with TRBD1 as a possible D gene (6 bases). Germline CDR1 is LNHNV and CDR2 is YYDKDF (reference sequence). Trimming stripped 2 bases from V and 8 bases from J, with 12 bases between. There are 13 residues in the CDR3. CDR3 loop: CATSRIGGEEAFF. CDR3 bases: TGTGCCACCAGCAGAATAGGGGGAGAAGAAGCTTTCTTT.